The 27 T cell receptor beta chains in this list originate from one sample, sequenced in a study of cytotoxic CD8 clonotypes in ibrutinib-treated CLL. Sequencing used immunoSEQ multiplex PCR; TCRdb keeps in-frame clones, though not all of them. Of 270,000 or so clones in the sample, approximately 79% were seen once. The specimen was PBMCs, collected at disease progression, from a patient treated with ibrutinib. These receptors were obtained from a human donor with chronic lymphocytic leukemia.

This clone was seen a few times. The chain couples TRBV28 to TRBJ2-7; D is unclear. This CDR3 has 13 amino acids. V was trimmed by 3 bases and J by 0 bases, leaving 6 bases between them. The germline CDR1 and CDR2 sequences are MDHEN and SYDVKM. The CDR3 DNA sequence: TGTGCCAGCAGTTTCGATAGCTCCTACGAGCAGTACTTC. Translated: CASSFDSSYEQYF.

The chain couples TRBV5-5 to TRBJ1-4; D gene unclear. The germline V gene has CDR1 SGHKS and CDR2 YYEKEE (reference sequence). V shed 3 bases and J shed 2 bases, with 14 bases lying between them. CDR3 length equals 16 residues. CDR3 nucleotides: TGTGCCAGCAGCTCATCACCTGTAGGGACTAATGAAAAACTGTTTTTT. This codes for CASSSSPVGTNEKLFF. The whole variable domain, remainder taken from reference TRBV5-5 and TRBJ1-4, is DAGVTQSPTHLIKTRGQQVTLRCSPISGHKSVSWYQQVLGQGPQFIFQYYEKEERGRGNFPDRFSARQFPNYSSELNVNALLLGDSALYLCASSSSPVGTNEKLFFGSGTQLSVL.

There are a few counts of this clone. The chain joins TRBV4-1 to TRBJ1-2; 8 bases map to TRBD1. The CDR3 has 15 residues. V gave up 1 base and J gave up 5 bases; unmatched junction bases: 6. From germline, CDR1 is MGHRA and CDR2 YSYEKL. In nucleotides, the CDR3 is TGCGCCAGCAGCCAAGGGGCCAGGGGGCATTATGGCTACACCTTC. This translates into CASSQGARGHYGYTF.

The chain uses TRBV27 and TRBJ2-3, with TRBD1 matching 9 bases. Germline V CDR1 and CDR2: MNHEY, SMNVEV (reference sequence). Unmatched junction bases numbered 1, after V lost 6 bases and J lost 3 bases. The CDR3 has 13 residues. The DNA for the CDR3 is TGTGCCAGCAGGGGACAGGGAACAGATACGCAGTATTTT. Translation: CASRGQGTDTQYF.

The chain combines TRBV4-2 with TRBJ2-5; weak D call: TRBD2 (7 bases). The CDR3 contains 15 residues. Trimming shortened V by 1 base and J by 2 bases, and 11 bases separated the two germline ends. The germline CDR1 and CDR2 sequences are LGHNA and YNFKEQ. The CDR3 nucleotides are TGTGCCAGCAGCCAAGGCAGGGGACTACAAGAGACCCAGTACTTC. Amino acid sequence: CASSQGRGLQETQYF.

The chain links TRBV27 to TRBJ2-7; D could derive from TRBD1 or TRBD2 (5 bases each). Germline assignment: CDR1 MNHEY and CDR2 SMNVEV (reference sequence). CDR3 length equals 13 residues. V was cut by 4 bases and J by 0 bases, with 7 bases left in between. The CDR3 loop reads CASSWGSSYEQYF. CDR3 DNA: TGTGCCAGCAGTTGGGGGAGCTCCTACGAGCAGTACTTC.

The chain has TRBV9 and TRBJ2-1; no definite D call. CDR1 is SGDLS and CDR2 is YYNGEE in the germline V gene. This CDR3 comprises 13 residues. V lost 0 bases and J lost 8, with 9 bases in between. CDR3 DNA sequence: TGTGCCAGCAGCGTAGATCCCCCCGATGAGCAGTTCTTC. Its translation: CASSVDPPDEQFF.

The chain is built from TRBV27 and TRBJ2-1; 8 bases align to TRBD1. V was clipped by 5 bases and J by 3 bases; unmatched bases: 9. This CDR3 region has 16 residues. Germline-derived CDR1 and CDR2 are MNHEY and SMNVEV (reference sequence). The CDR3 here is CASSGWTGKNYNEQFF. For the CDR3, the DNA is TGTGCCAGCAGTGGCTGGACAGGGAAAAACTACAATGAGCAGTTCTTC.

The rearrangement uses TRBV28 and TRBJ2-1; no clear D. Germline loops: CDR1 MDHEN, CDR2 SYDVKM. Trimming shortened V by 6 bases and J by 1 base, and 10 bases separated the two germline ends. This CDR3 has 14 residues. The CDR3 nucleotides are TGTGCCAGCAGCCAATTGGGATCCTACAATGAGCAGTTCTTC. Its translation is CASSQLGSYNEQFF.

The chain uses TRBV28 and TRBJ2-3; 11 positions match TRBD2. CDR3 length equals 16 residues. Germline assignment: CDR1 MDHEN and CDR2 SYDVKM. V lost 8 bases, J lost 2 bases, and 9 bases stayed unmatched. The CDR3, as DNA: TGTGCCAGCGAGATTAGCGGGAGGGTTCCCACAGATACGCAGTATTTT. Translation gives CASEISGRVPTDTQYF.

This chain links TRBV19 with TRBJ2-7, with D tentatively TRBD1 (6 bases). This CDR3 spans 14 amino acids. Trimming shortened V by 5 bases and J by 3 bases, and 14 bases separated the two germline ends. CDR1 is LNHDA, CDR2 SQIVND, per germline (reference sequence). The CDR3 DNA follows: TGTGCCAGTAGTTCCACAGGGACCATCTACGAGCAGTACTTC. Protein product: CASSSTGTIYEQYF.

This clone was recorded a few times. This rearrangement joins TRBV10-3 to TRBJ2-1; 14 bases line up with TRBD2. This CDR3 region has 14 residues. V lost 10 bases, J lost 9 bases, and 8 bases stayed unmatched. CDR1 ENHRY and CDR2 SYGVKD come from the germline V gene. CDR3 nucleotides: TGTGCCAAGCGACTAGCGGGGGGGACGGGTGAGCAGTTCTTC. Translated: CAKRLAGGTGEQFF.

The chain has TRBV27 and TRBJ1-4; D ambiguous. Deletions cut 6 bases from V and 4 bases from J, with 15 bases between. The CDR3 length is 15 residues. Germline CDR1 and CDR2: MNHEY and SMNVEV (reference sequence). CDR3 amino acids: CASSPRVGINEKLFF. The CDR3 bases are TGTGCCAGCAGCCCTCGGGTAGGCATTAATGAAAAACTGTTTTTT.

The chain combines TRBV7-2 with TRBJ2-2; TRBD2 matches at 10 bases. The length of the CDR3 is 17 residues. The germline gives CDR1 SGHTA, CDR2 FQGNSA. After removal of 4 bases from V and 4 bases from J, the junction contained 9 bases not matched to a gene. CDR3 sequence (DNA): TGTGCCAGCAGCTGGAGGTCCCTAGCGGGAGTCACCGGGGAGCTGTTTTTT. It translates to CASSWRSLAGVTGELFF.

V and J are TRBV27 and TRBJ2-2; the D gene is possibly TRBD1 (6 bases). The CDR3 consists of 15 residues. V was clipped by 5 bases and J by 8 bases, with 18 bases between them. The V gene's germline CDR1 is MNHEY and CDR2 SMNVEV (reference sequence). CDR3 in amino acids: CASSLTGFMIGELFF. The DNA for the CDR3 is TGTGCCAGCAGTCTTACAGGGTTTATGATAGGGGAGCTGTTTTTT.

V usage is TRBV7-3 and J usage is TRBJ2-7; 7 bases line up with TRBD1. In germline, CDR1 is SGHTA, CDR2 FQGTGA. CDR3 length: 13 residues. V gave up 5 bases and J gave up 6 bases; unmatched junction bases: 7. CDR3: CASSQTGIGEQYF. Here the CDR3 DNA reads TGTGCCAGCAGCCAGACAGGGATTGGCGAGCAGTACTTC.

The V call is TRBV10-3, the J call TRBJ1-1; D gene unclear. This CDR3 contains 13 residues. Trimming shortened V by 6 bases and J by 3 bases, and 11 bases separated the two germline ends. Germline-derived CDR1 and CDR2 are ENHRY and SYGVKD. This chain's CDR3 is CAIREGRDTEAFF. Here the CDR3 DNA reads TGTGCCATCAGGGAGGGCCGGGACACTGAAGCTTTCTTT.

V and J are TRBV18 and TRBJ2-7; possible D gene TRBD1, 7 bases. The V end was cut by 3 bases, the J end by 2 bases, with 17 bases between. Germline-derived CDR1 and CDR2 are KGHSH and LQKENI. CDR3 length equals 16 residues. CDR3 protein: CASSPSGGRGAYEQYF. The CDR3 DNA reads as TGTGCCAGCTCACCCTCTGGCGGCAGGGGGGCCTACGAGCAGTACTTC. The full variable domain, its missing parts supplied by reference TRBV18 and TRBJ2-7, is NAGVMQNPRHLVRRRGQEARLRCSPMKGHSHVYWYRQLPEEGLKFMVYLQKENIIDESGMPKERFSAEFPKEGPSILRIQQVVRGDSAAYFCASSPSGGRGAYEQYFGPGTRLTVT.

In nucleotides, the CDR3 is TGCAGCGTTGAATATGGGACAGGACCGGCCGGGGAGCTGTTTTTT. This translates into CSVEYGTGPAGELFF. The chain couples TRBV29-1 to TRBJ2-2; TRBD1 matches at 8 bases. This CDR3 has 15 amino acids. Germline values: CDR1 SQVTM, CDR2 ANQGSEA. Losses at the gene ends were 2 bases for V and 6 bases for J; bases not matched to a gene: 8.

V and J are TRBV7-9 and TRBJ2-3; perhaps TRBD2 as D (5 bases). Deletions cut 0 bases from V and 1 base from J, with 8 bases between. Germline V gene lookup returns CDR1 SEHNR and CDR2 FQNEAQ (reference sequence). The CDR3 has 15 amino acids. The DNA for the CDR3 is TGTGCCAGCAGCTTAGCGACCGGGGGCACAGATACGCAGTATTTT. It encodes CASSLATGGTDTQYF.

The chain is built from TRBV18 and TRBJ1-2; TRBD1 agrees at 8 bases. This CDR3 is 14 amino acids long. The V gene end was trimmed by 3 bases and the J gene end by 6 bases; junction bases not matched to a gene: 6. Germline assignment: CDR1 KGHSH and CDR2 LQKENI. CDR3 bases: TGTGCCAGCTCACCGAATACAGGGGGAGATGGCTACACCTTC. As protein: CASSPNTGGDGYTF.

V is TRBV6-5 and J is TRBJ1-5, with 9 bases identical to TRBD1. The CDR3 sequence is 15 residues long. The germline gives CDR1 MNHEY, CDR2 SVGAGI. V lost 5 bases, J lost 5 bases, and 7 bases stayed unmatched. CDR3 nucleotides: TGTGCCAGCAGTGTGGGACAGGGTAGGGATCAGCCCCAGCATTTT. Residues: CASSVGQGRDQPQHF.

The V gene is TRBV5-1, the J gene TRBJ1-1, with a weak D call TRBD1 (5 bases). V was pared by 2 bases and J by 7 bases, with 18 bases between. This CDR3 region has 15 residues. Germline CDR1 is SGHRS and CDR2 is YFSETQ. The CDR3 spells CASSFLAIIQGEAFF. DNA for the CDR3: TGCGCCAGCAGCTTCTTGGCGATAATTCAGGGTGAAGCTTTCTTT.

This chain joins TRBV9 and TRBJ2-1; 11 nucleotides align to TRBD2. This CDR3 has 16 residues. After removal of 0 bases from V and 10 bases from J, the junction contained 9 bases not matched to a gene. Germline lookup yields CDR1 SGDLS and CDR2 YYNGEE. Here the CDR3 DNA reads TGTGCCAGCAGCGTAGGGACTAGCGGGCCCACAAGGGAGCAGTTCTTC. It translates to CASSVGTSGPTREQFF.

Comments on this clone: This sample includes further DNA sequences coding for the same CDR3. The chain employs TRBV5-1 and TRBJ2-5; 10 bases agree with TRBD2. The CDR3 is 14 amino acids. CDR1 is SGHRS and CDR2 is YFSETQ in the germline V gene. The J segment lost 5 bases and the V segment lost 4 bases, leaving 5 bases of the junction unmatched. CDR3: CASSPTSGVETQYF. CDR3 bases: TGCGCCAGCAGCCCCACTAGCGGGGTGGAGACCCAGTACTTC.

The rearrangement uses TRBV6-5 and TRBJ2-1; D may be TRBD2 (5 bases). V gave up 4 bases and J gave up 4 bases, with 14 bases separating them. The CDR3 extends over 15 amino acids. CDR1 MNHEY and CDR2 SVGAGI come from the germline V gene. CDR3 loop: CASSLLGNLYNEQFF. The CDR3 nucleotides are TGTGCCAGCAGTTTACTAGGAAATTTATACAATGAGCAGTTCTTC.

This clone showed up just once. The J gene is TRBJ2-3, the V gene TRBV27, with TRBD2 matching over 12 bases. There are 16 residues in the CDR3. The V gene end was trimmed by 7 bases and the J gene end by 0 bases; junction bases not matched to a gene: 5. Germline CDR1 reads MNHEY; CDR2 reads SMNVEV (reference sequence). CDR3: CASTWTSGTSTDTQYF. CDR3 DNA: TGTGCCAGCACCTGGACTAGCGGGACTAGCACAGATACGCAGTATTTT.